Listed here are 25 T cell receptor beta chains from one sample, sequenced in a study of tumor and adjacent non-tumor tissue in lung cancer. TCRbeta libraries were built with three rounds of nested PCR, modified from ARM-PCR. One entry per CDR3 protein, called by TCRdb with MiXCR from the multiplex PCR reads. The table lists roughly 200,000 distinct CDR3 sequences, 70% to 75% of them singletons. RNA was extracted from bulk tissue without any cell sorting. The sequencing sample was made of lung tumor tissue. The receptors originated from a man aged 55 to 70 with non-small cell lung cancer.

The chain joins TRBV4-1 to TRBJ1-2, with D possibly being TRBD1 (6 bases). V lost 7 bases to trimming and J lost 5 bases, with 17 bases between them. Per the germline V gene, CDR1 is MGHRA and CDR2 is YSYEKL. This CDR3 is built from 14 residues. Written as DNA, the CDR3 is TGCGCCAGCAACCACGTCACAGGGAATTATGGCTACACCTTC. It encodes CASNHVTGNYGYTF.

Concerning this clonotype itself: Because the CDR3 is missing its conserved closing phenylalanine or tryptophan, this is likely a read error. This rearrangement joins TRBV11-3 to TRBJ2-7; D call uncertain. In germline, CDR1 is SGHNT, CDR2 YENEEA. The CDR3 runs 15 residues. CDR3 protein: CDSSSSARIDYEQYS. The CDR3 coding sequence is TGTGACAGCAGCTCCTCAGCGCGCATCGACTACGAGCAGTACTCC.

Comment on this clonotype: The germline gene is not matched at one end of the junction; a read error may be the cause. This chain links TRBV4-2 with TRBJ2-5, with 7 bases lining up with TRBD2. CDR1 LGHNA and CDR2 YNFKEQ come from the germline V gene. The length of the CDR3 is 15 residues. CDR3: CASSQPGTSEETLYF. CDR3 sequence (DNA): TGTGCCAGCAGTCAACCTGGCACTAGCGAAGAGACCCTGTACTTC.

The genes are TRBV29-1 and TRBJ2-1; D could derive from TRBD1 or TRBD2 (6 bases each). Germline CDR1 and CDR2: SQVTM and ANQGSEA. The CDR3 loop spans 16 amino acids. V gave up 1 base and J gave up 3 bases, with 16 bases separating them. In DNA form, the CDR3 reads TGCAGCGTTGAAGGGTACCGGGGGCAGGGCTACAATGAGCAGTTCTTC. Its protein product is CSVEGYRGQGYNEQFF.

Notes on this clonotype: The junction and the germline gene differ at one end; a read error may be behind it. The V call is TRBV20-1, the J call TRBJ2-7, with a weak D call TRBD1 (5 bases). In germline, CDR1 is DFQATT, CDR2 SNEGSKA (reference sequence). The CDR3 length is 12 residues. CDR3 coding DNA: TGCAGTTCTAGGAAACAGGCCTACGAGCAGTACTTC. This codes for CSSRKQAYEQYF.

Comment on this clonotype: At one end, the junction sequence differs from germline, possibly due to a read error. The J gene is TRBJ1-2, the V gene TRBV25-1; TRBD1 agrees at 8 bases. The CDR3 has 13 residues. The germline V gene encodes CDR1 MGHDK and CDR2 SYGVNS. For the CDR3, the DNA is TGTGTCAGCAGTGACAGGGGTCGGTATGGCTACACCTTC. This translates into CVSSDRGRYGYTF.

The chain uses TRBV11-3 and TRBJ1-1; a possible D gene is TRBD1 (6 bases). Deletions cut 7 bases from V and 4 bases from J, with 13 bases between. CDR3 size: 13 residues. Germline CDR1 SGHNT, CDR2 YENEEA. CDR3 sequence reads: CASTSQGSTEAFF. DNA for the CDR3: TGTGCCAGCACCTCACAGGGAAGCACTGAAGCTTTCTTT.

This clonotype was found a few times. The chain has TRBV20-1 and TRBJ2-7, with D possibly being TRBD1 (6 bases). Germline CDR1 reads DFQATT; CDR2 reads SNEGSKA (reference sequence). The CDR3 totals 17 residues. Trimming shortened V by 6 bases and J by 2 bases, and 26 bases separated the two germline ends. CDR3 sequence: CSALAPPPRDTTYEQYF. DNA for the CDR3: TGCAGTGCATTGGCCCCCCCTCCCCGGGACACCACCTACGAGCAGTACTTC.

The chain couples TRBV6-6 to TRBJ1-5; D not certain. V lost 6 bases, J lost 5 bases, and 20 bases lay in between. Germline CDR1 reads MNHNY; CDR2 reads SVGAGI (reference sequence). The CDR3 runs 16 residues. This CDR3 reads CASRTGMAANYQPQHF. CDR3 DNA sequence: TGTGCCAGCAGGACGGGTATGGCAGCGAACTATCAGCCCCAGCATTTT.

This chain connects TRBV11-2 to TRBJ1-1, with D maybe TRBD1 (5 bases). The CDR3 loop spans 14 amino acids. Trimming stripped 9 bases from V and 9 bases from J, with 23 bases between. The germline CDR1 and CDR2 sequences are SGHAT and FQNNGV. The CDR3 nucleotides read TGTGCCAGTAGCCCATCATGGGGGAACATTAAAGCTTTCTTT. Translation gives CASSPSWGNIKAFF.

Remarks on this clonotype: Mismatch with germline at one junction end may stem from a read error. This rearrangement joins TRBV29-1 to TRBJ2-7; 11 bases align to TRBD2. From germline, CDR1 is SQVTM and CDR2 ANQGSEA. This CDR3 comprises 13 residues. CDR3 nucleotides: TGCAGAGTTGAACTAGCGGGGGCCTACGAGCAGTACTTC. This translates into CRVELAGAYEQYF.

On this clonotype: An end of the junction does not agree with germline; a read error may underlie this. This chain uses TRBV5-4 with TRBJ2-1; D remains ambiguous. From germline, CDR1 is SGHNT and CDR2 YYREEE (reference sequence). The length of the CDR3 is 15 residues. CDR3 region: CVSSLNAVSYNEQFF. The CDR3 DNA sequence: TGTGTCAGCAGCTTGAATGCAGTTTCCTACAATGAGCAGTTCTTC.

A remark on this clonotype: The junction departs from the called germline gene at one end, perhaps through a read error. The J gene is TRBJ2-7, the V gene TRBV5-6, with 8 nucleotides matching TRBD2. Looked up from germline, CDR1 is SGHDT and CDR2 is YYEEEE. The CDR3 consists of 14 residues. CDR3 nucleotides: TGTACCAGCAATCCCCTTCGGGAGGGCTACGAGCAGTACTTC. Its translation is CTSNPLREGYEQYF.

This chain links TRBV7-9 with TRBJ2-2, with TRBD1 as a possible D gene (5 bases). The V and J ends lost 5 bases and 0 bases respectively, with 13 bases between them. This CDR3 has 16 residues. The germline V gene encodes CDR1 SEHNR and CDR2 FQNEAQ (reference sequence). The DNA for the CDR3 is TGTGCCAGCAGCCCTAGAGACAGCACGAACACCGGGGAGCTGTTTTTT. Its translation is CASSPRDSTNTGELFF.

This clonotype came up once. One end of the junction does not line up with germline, which may come from a read error. The J gene is TRBJ1-3, the V gene TRBV20-1; no reliable D call. The CDR3 covers 20 residues. Per germline, CDR1 DFQATT and CDR2 SNEGSKA (reference sequence). Written as DNA, the CDR3 is TGCAGTGCTAGACTCGAGGGCCGAGGTTCTACAGCTTACTCTGGAAACGCCATATATTTT. Amino acid sequence: CSARLEGRGSTAYSGNAIYF.

The table lists this clonotype with a count of one. This chain uses TRBV15 with TRBJ2-5; D is perhaps TRBD1 (6 bases). V was cut by 0 bases and J by 2 bases, with 10 bases left in between. The germline gives CDR1 LNHNV, CDR2 YYDKDF (reference sequence). The CDR3 is 15 amino acids. CDR3: CATSRDPGQQETQYF. CDR3 sequence (DNA): TGTGCCACCAGCAGAGACCCGGGACAACAAGAGACCCAGTACTTC.

A remark on this clonotype: At one end, the junction sequence differs from germline, possibly due to a read error. The rearrangement joins TRBV11-3 to TRBJ1-1; D is unresolved. Germline assignment: CDR1 SGHNT and CDR2 YENEEA. The CDR3 covers 13 residues. In DNA, the CDR3 is TGTGCCAGTAGCTTAGGCTCGATCCCTCTGACTTTCTTT. Translation: CASSLGSIPLTFF.

This chain joins TRBV5-5 and TRBJ2-1; TRBD1 is a possible D gene (6 bases). Per the germline V gene, CDR1 is SGHKS and CDR2 is YYEKEE (reference sequence). V shed 1 base and J shed 0 bases, with 32 bases lying between them. The CDR3 loop spans 23 amino acids. The CDR3 region has the DNA TGTGCCAGCAGCTTGACCAGCAGGGGCCGAGATCCCTCTACACGGAGCTCCTACAATGAGCAGTTCTTC. Amino acid sequence: CASSLTSRGRDPSTRSSYNEQFF. The full variable domain, in which reference TRBV5-5 and TRBJ2-1 provide the parts outside the CDR3, is DAGVTQSPTHLIKTRGQQVTLRCSPISGHKSVSWYQQVLGQGPQFIFQYYEKEERGRGNFPDRFSARQFPNYSSELNVNALLLGDSALYLCASSLTSRGRDPSTRSSYNEQFFGPGTRLTVL.

A note on this clonotype: Germline and junction disagree at one end, which may indicate a read error. V usage is TRBV20-1 and J usage is TRBJ1-3, with 9 bases aligning to TRBD1. Germline lookup yields CDR1 DFQATT and CDR2 SNEGSKA (reference sequence). The CDR3 has 15 amino acids. CDR3 protein: CSTSPGTGKGNTIYF. CDR3 DNA sequence: TGCAGTACTTCACCCGGGACAGGGAAAGGAAATACCATATATTTT.

This clonotype was counted once. With a much larger clone just one base away, this may be a read error. The rearrangement links TRBV6-5 to TRBJ1-2; D gene unclear. V lost 8 bases and J 0 bases, leaving 16 bases between the germline ends. CDR1 and CDR2 (germline): MNHEY, SVGAGI. The CDR3 loop spans 15 amino acids. The CDR3 loop reads CASGLEITTNYGYTF. CDR3 in DNA: TGTGCCAGCGGTCTTGAGATCACCACTAACTATGGCTACACCTTC.

Turning to this clonotype: At one end, the junction sequence differs from germline, possibly due to a read error. This sequence joins TRBV6-2 or TRBV6-3 and TRBJ2-6; possible D gene TRBD1, 6 bases. Germline V gives CDR1 MNHEY, CDR2 SVGEGT. This CDR3 is 23 amino acids long. CDR3 region: CASSSTTARIFQNKFSGASVLTF. The CDR3 DNA reads TGTGCCAGCAGTTCAACGACAGCCCGTATATTTCAGAACAAATTCTCAGGGGCCAGCGTCCTGACTTTC.

This chain joins TRBV6-2 or TRBV6-3 and TRBJ2-1; D may be TRBD1 (6 bases). V gave up 7 bases and J gave up 6 bases, with 16 bases separating them. The CDR3 has 14 residues. CDR1 is MNHEY and CDR2 is SVGEGT in the germline V gene. The CDR3 sequence: CASTNRTASNEQFF. CDR3 sequence (DNA): TGTGCCAGCACCAACCGGACAGCCAGCAATGAGCAGTTCTTC.

The chain is built from TRBV20-1 and TRBJ1-5; 9 bases are a match to TRBD1. The V gene's germline CDR1 is DFQATT and CDR2 SNEGSKA (reference sequence). CDR3 length: 15 amino acids. The ends lost 7 bases at V and 5 bases at J; junction bases unmatched: 12. Here the CDR3 reads CSVGGSGQGDQPQHF. The CDR3 DNA sequence: TGCAGTGTCGGAGGTTCGGGACAGGGCGATCAGCCCCAGCATTTT.

The chain uses TRBV6-5 and TRBJ1-5; weak D call: TRBD1 (6 bases). V lost 6 bases and J 4 bases, leaving 10 bases between the germline ends. The CDR3 is 13 amino acids. Germline CDR1 is MNHEY and CDR2 is SVGAGI. The CDR3 region is CASRRQVNQPQHF. DNA for the CDR3: TGTGCCAGCAGAAGACAGGTGAATCAGCCCCAGCATTTT.

This clonotype was picked up many times. This rearrangement joins TRBV11-2 to TRBJ2-3; the D gene could be TRBD1 or TRBD2 (7 bases each). The CDR3 covers 16 residues. V lost 4 bases and J lost 6, with 20 bases in between. CDR1 and CDR2 (germline): SGHAT, FQNNGV. The CDR3 nucleotides read TGTGCCAGCAGCTCCGGGGGGACAGCCTTCCGGGATACGCAGTATTTT. It codes for CASSSGGTAFRDTQYF.